The following is a TCR beta chain sequence with its context. Per the germline V gene, CDR1 is SGHRS and CDR2 is YFSETQ. This CDR3 has 15 amino acids. Unmatched junction bases numbered 4, after V lost 4 bases and J lost 5 bases. The data derive from a study of cytomegalovirus exposure and HLA in healthy donors. PCR involved 60 Vbeta and 13 Jbeta primers. Sequencing used immunoSEQ multiplex PCR; TCRdb keeps in-frame clones, though not all of them. The data hold hundreds of thousands of clones, with around four fifths observed a single time. The sequence derives from a woman aged 40 to 50 in good health and CMV-seronegative. Sequencing was carried out using PBMCs. The chain has TRBV5-1 and TRBJ1-6; TRBD1 aligns across 9 bases. The CDR3: CASSARQGDNSPLHF. CDR3 DNA sequence: TGCGCCAGCAGCGCCCGACAGGGGGATAATTCACCCCTCCACTTT.